The 20 T cell receptor beta chains presented below share a single source sample, sequenced in a study of CD8 T cells in Susac syndrome (dated by TCRdb to between 2017 and 2020). The library was prepared using the immunoSEQ multiplex PCR assay. RNA was extracted using the RNeasy kit, and roughly 0.45 to 1 microgram was reverse transcribed with random hexamers. TCRdb reran the public reads through fastp at Q25 and MiXCR, keeping productive beta chains. Every distinct CDR3 protein forms one entry, paired with its most common genes and DNA. For this sample the table gives 150,000 to 200,000 distinct CDR3 sequences, of which around 94% were detected only once. Of the sample, roughly 0.1% is held by the ten largest clones. Material for sequencing was CD4+ T cells from PBMCs. All receptors come from a human donor with multiple sclerosis.

This rearrangement joins TRBV5-4 to TRBJ2-2, with D perhaps TRBD1 (8 bases). This CDR3 comprises 14 residues. Germline V gives CDR1 SGHNT, CDR2 YYREEE (reference sequence). The V end lost 2 bases, the J end lost 7 bases, and 12 bases lay between the germline ends. CDR3 region: CASSFTGGVGELFF. The CDR3 DNA reads TGTGCCAGCAGCTTCACAGGGGGGGTCGGGGAGCTGTTTTTT.

CDR3: CSASGDRGRYEQYF. In DNA, the CDR3 is TGCAGTGCTAGTGGGGACAGGGGTCGGTACGAGCAGTACTTC. The chain couples TRBV20-1 to TRBJ2-7; 10 positions agree with TRBD1. V shed 3 bases, J shed 4 bases, and the junction held 6 bases outside the gene matches. CDR3 length: 14 amino acids. Germline lookup yields CDR1 DFQATT and CDR2 SNEGSKA (reference sequence).

This chain uses TRBV2 with TRBJ2-7; the match to TRBD2 covers 7 bases. The CDR3 extends over 12 amino acids. After removal of 8 bases from V and 3 bases from J, the junction contained 4 bases not matched to a gene. Germline lookup yields CDR1 SNHLY and CDR2 FYNNEI. CDR3 sequence reads: CASRIAGYEQYF. The DNA of the CDR3 is TGTGCCAGCCGTATAGCGGGCTACGAGCAGTACTTC.

This chain links TRBV28 with TRBJ2-7; 14 nucleotides agree with TRBD2. CDR1 MDHEN and CDR2 SYDVKM come from the germline V gene. This CDR3 is built from 17 residues. V lost 4 bases to trimming and J lost 2 bases; unmatched junction nucleotides: 7. The CDR3 nucleotides are TGTGCCAGCAGTTCATCAGGACTAGCGGGAGGTACCTACGAGCAGTACTTC. Translation: CASSSSGLAGGTYEQYF.

V gene TRBV20-1 combines with J gene TRBJ1-1; D remains ambiguous. This CDR3 is built from 14 residues. Trimming left V 3 bases short and J 0 bases short, with 11 bases between. Germline CDR1 and CDR2: DFQATT and SNEGSKA (reference sequence). CDR3 amino acids: CSASAGFMNTEAFF. The CDR3 coding sequence is TGCAGTGCTAGTGCGGGGTTTATGAACACTGAAGCTTTCTTT.

The chain carries TRBV12-3 or TRBV12-4 and TRBJ2-4, with TRBD1 identical over 7 bases. The CDR3 is 17 residues long. V trimming: 5 bases; J trimming: 4 bases; junction bases outside the gene matches: 14. CDR3 DNA sequence: TGTGCCAGCAGTCCGCTAGGGTGGACAGGTACAAAAAACATTCAGTACTTC. Amino acid sequence: CASSPLGWTGTKNIQYF.

The chain links TRBV5-1 to TRBJ1-2; D unclear. Trimming left V 4 bases short and J 14 bases short, with 18 bases between. The germline CDR1 and CDR2 sequences are SGHRS and YFSETQ. The length of the CDR3 is 12 residues. CDR3 nucleotides: TGCGCCAGCAGCCCCGAGGGCGAAAAGGGAACCTTC. Its protein is CASSPEGEKGTF.

This chain connects TRBV29-1 to TRBJ1-2; D gene unclear. Between the trimmed V and J ends, which lost 7 bases and 2 bases, there was a span of 11 bases. This CDR3 region has 12 residues. Germline assignment: CDR1 SQVTM and CDR2 ANQGSEA. The CDR3 region has the DNA TGCAGCGCCGTCGGGGTGAACTATGGCTACACCTTC. It yields the protein CSAVGVNYGYTF. The variable domain in full, completed from reference TRBV29-1 and TRBJ1-2, reads SAVISQKPSRDICQRGTSLTIQCQVDSQVTMMFWYRQQPGQSLTLIATANQGSEATYESGFVIDKFPISRPNLTFSTLTVSNMSPEDSSIYLCSAVGVNYGYTFGSGTRLTVV.

The chain couples TRBV27 to TRBJ1-1; D perhaps matches TRBD1 (5 bases). This CDR3 spans 14 amino acids. CDR1 MNHEY and CDR2 SMNVEV come from the germline V gene (reference sequence). Trimming took 7 bases from V and 4 from J, leaving 16 bases between them. This chain's CDR3 is CASTSRELVTEAFF. In DNA, the CDR3 is TGTGCCAGCACCTCCAGGGAGTTAGTCACTGAAGCTTTCTTT.

The J gene is TRBJ2-6, the V gene TRBV3-1; 10 nucleotides line up with TRBD2. The CDR3 covers 18 residues. The V and J ends lost 4 bases and 0 bases, in that order; junction bases with no gene match: 6. Per the germline V gene, CDR1 is LGHDT and CDR2 is YNNKEL (reference sequence). The CDR3 nucleotides read TGTGCCAGCAGCCCCGGACTAGCGGAAAGCTCTGGGGCCAACGTCCTGACTTTC. It is translated as CASSPGLAESSGANVLTF. The full variable domain, its missing parts supplied by reference TRBV3-1 and TRBJ2-6, is DTAVSQTPKYLVTQMGNDKSIKCEQNLGHDTMYWYKQDSKKFLKIMFSYNNKELIINETVPNRFSPKSPDKAHLNLHINSLELGDSAVYFCASSPGLAESSGANVLTFGAGSRLTVL.

The chain joins TRBV30 to TRBJ2-2; D call uncertain. Germline V gene data show CDR1 as GTSNPN and CDR2 as SVGIG (reference sequence). Trimming pared 4 bases from V and 4 bases from J, leaving 10 bases between. The CDR3 runs to 13 residues. CDR3 coding DNA: TGTGCCTGGACCCTAGGCGGCACCGGGGAGCTGTTTTTT. Amino acids: CAWTLGGTGELFF. Combining the CDR3 with reference TRBV30 and TRBJ2-2 gives the whole variable domain SQTIHQWPATLVQPVGSPLSLECTVEGTSNPNLYWYRQAAGRGLQLLFYSVGIGQISSEVPQNLSASRPQDRQFILSSKKLLLSDSGFYLCAWTLGGTGELFFGEGSRLTVL.

In nucleotides, the CDR3 is TGTGCCAGCAGGGGATGGGGGACAGACTATGGCTACACCTTC. Its translation is CASRGWGTDYGYTF. This chain joins TRBV3-1 and TRBJ1-2, with 7 bases identical to TRBD1. This CDR3 is 14 amino acids long. Looked up from germline, CDR1 is LGHDT and CDR2 is YNNKEL (reference sequence). J was trimmed by 3 bases and V by 6 bases; bases with no gene match: 7.

The chain combines TRBV7-2 with TRBJ2-5, with D perhaps matching TRBD1 or TRBD2 (5 bases each). This CDR3 has 15 amino acids. Per the germline V gene, CDR1 is SGHTA and CDR2 is FQGNSA. Between the trimmed V and J ends, which lost 1 base and 5 bases, there was a span of 14 bases. The CDR3 nucleotides are TGTGCCAGCAGCTTAGGCGGTGGGGACCGGGAGACCCAGTACTTC. Residues: CASSLGGGDRETQYF.

This clonotype showed up just once. The chain employs TRBV25-1 and TRBJ2-7; weak D call: TRBD2 (5 bases). The V gene's germline CDR1 is MGHDK and CDR2 SYGVNS. V gave up 2 bases and J gave up 4 bases, with 9 bases separating them. The length of the CDR3 is 13 residues. The DNA of the CDR3 is TGTGCCAGCAGTGAAGTAGGAGGATACGAGCAGTACTTC. This gives the protein CASSEVGGYEQYF.

The chain joins TRBV11-3 to TRBJ2-3, with D unresolved. Germline CDR1 and CDR2: SGHNT and YENEEA. This CDR3 contains 13 residues. V lost 1 base to trimming and J lost 4 bases, with 6 bases between them. The CDR3 here is CASSLGPADTQYF. In DNA form, the CDR3 reads TGTGCCAGCAGCTTAGGCCCTGCAGATACGCAGTATTTT.

J is TRBJ1-2 and V is TRBV3-1; unclear D gene. The CDR3 runs 15 residues. Germline assignment: CDR1 LGHDT and CDR2 YNNKEL (reference sequence). Between the trimmed V and J ends, which lost 1 base and 4 bases, there was a span of 13 bases. The CDR3 loop reads CASSQALARLYGYTF. The DNA of the CDR3 is TGTGCCAGCAGCCAAGCCTTGGCCAGACTCTATGGCTACACCTTC.

The gene calls are TRBV10-3 and TRBJ2-1; 9 bases map to TRBD2. Germline CDR1 ENHRY, CDR2 SYGVKD. The CDR3 is 14 amino acids. V dropped 6 bases and J dropped 5; count of bases not matched to a gene: 5. The CDR3, as DNA: TGTGCCATCAGAATGACTAGCGGCAACAATGAGCAGTTCTTC. Amino acid sequence: CAIRMTSGNNEQFF.

This sequence joins TRBV7-2 and TRBJ1-2; TRBD1 aligns across 7 bases. The CDR3 extends over 14 amino acids. The ends lost 7 bases at V and 1 base at J; junction bases unmatched: 6. Per germline, CDR1 SGHTA and CDR2 FQGNSA. CDR3 in amino acids: CASKKGASNYGYTF. In DNA form, the CDR3 reads TGTGCCAGCAAAAAGGGGGCGAGTAACTATGGCTACACCTTC.

The rearrangement uses TRBV5-4 and TRBJ2-7; no definite D call. The germline V gene has CDR1 SGHNT and CDR2 YYREEE (reference sequence). Trimming stripped 0 bases from V and 0 bases from J, with 7 bases between. The CDR3 loop spans 14 amino acids. CDR3 region: CASSLEPTSYEQYF. CDR3 nucleotides: TGTGCCAGCAGCTTGGAACCGACCTCCTACGAGCAGTACTTC.

The chain employs TRBV20-1 and TRBJ1-2; 7 positions agree with TRBD1. Germline CDR1 is DFQATT and CDR2 is SNEGSKA (reference sequence). The CDR3 is 13 amino acids. Losses at the gene ends were 5 bases for V and 3 bases for J; bases not matched to a gene: 6. The CDR3 coding sequence is TGCAGTGCTCATGGACAGGCCCACTATGGCTACACCTTC. Translation gives CSAHGQAHYGYTF.